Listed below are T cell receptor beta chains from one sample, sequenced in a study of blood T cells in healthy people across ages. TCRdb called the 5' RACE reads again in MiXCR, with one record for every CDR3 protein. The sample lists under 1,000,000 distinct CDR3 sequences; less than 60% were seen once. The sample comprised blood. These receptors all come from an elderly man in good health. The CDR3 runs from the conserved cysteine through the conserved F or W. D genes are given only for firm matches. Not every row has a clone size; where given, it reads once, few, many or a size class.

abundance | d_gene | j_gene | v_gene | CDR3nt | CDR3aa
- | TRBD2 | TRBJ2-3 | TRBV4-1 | TGCGCCAGCAGCCAAGTCGGACTAGGGACAGATACGCAGTATTTT | CASSQVGLGTDTQYF
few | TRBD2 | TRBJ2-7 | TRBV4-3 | TGCGCCAGCAGCCCCAGGGACGGCGGGGGTTCCTACGAGCAGTACTTC | CASSPRDGGGSYEQYF
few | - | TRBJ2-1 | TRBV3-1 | TGTGCCAGCAGCGTCCGCTTTCTGGAGAATAATGAGCAGTTCTTC | CASSVRFLENNEQFF
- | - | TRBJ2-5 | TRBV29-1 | TGCAGCGCCCGCGGGGGCCTCCAAGAGACCCAGTACTTC | CSARGGLQETQYF
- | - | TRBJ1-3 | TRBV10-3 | TGTGCCATCAGTGCTTTCGAGGGCGGCTCTGGAAACACCATATATTTT | CAISAFEGGSGNTIYF
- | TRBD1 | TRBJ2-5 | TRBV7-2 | TGTGCCAGCAGCAGACGGACAGGGCACGGAGAGACCCAGTACTTC | CASSRRTGHGETQYF
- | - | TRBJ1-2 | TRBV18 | TGTGCCAGCTCACCCGACAGGAGCTATGGCTACACCTTC | CASSPDRSYGYTF
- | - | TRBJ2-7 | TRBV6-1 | TGTGCCAGCAGTGAGCCAGGCCACGAGCAGTACTTC | CASSEPGHEQYF
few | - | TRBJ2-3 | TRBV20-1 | TGCAGTGCCGCAGGGGGCACAGATACGCAGTATTTT | CSAAGGTDTQYF
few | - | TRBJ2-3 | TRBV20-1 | TGCAGTGCTAGAGATATGTCTCCTGTGAGCACAGATACGCAGTATTTT | CSARDMSPVSTDTQYF
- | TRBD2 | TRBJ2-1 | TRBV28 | TGTGCCAGCAGGAGTGCGGGAGTGGGGGACAATGAGCAGTTCTTC | CASRSAGVGDNEQFF
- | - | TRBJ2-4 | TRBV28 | TGTGCCAGCAATCCGGACGCCAAAAACATTCAGTACTTC | CASNPDAKNIQYF
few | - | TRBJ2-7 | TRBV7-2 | TGTGCCAGCAGCTTATCCAGCGCCACCCTCTACGAGCAGTACTTC | CASSLSSATLYEQYF
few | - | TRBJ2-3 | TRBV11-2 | TGTGCCAGCAGCCCAGCCGGAAACACAGATACGCAGTATTTT | CASSPAGNTDTQYF
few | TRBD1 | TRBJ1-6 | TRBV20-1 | TGCAGTGCTAATACCCCAGGGGGCCGGGATTCACCCCTCCACTTT | CSANTPGGRDSPLHF
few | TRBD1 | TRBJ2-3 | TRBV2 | TGTGCCAGCAGCCCACAGGGGGGTTACACAGATACGCAGTATTTT | CASSPQGGYTDTQYF
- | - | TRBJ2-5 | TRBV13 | TGTGCCAGCAGCGCCAAGGCTTCTAATACGGCGCAGTACTTC | CASSAKASNTAQYF
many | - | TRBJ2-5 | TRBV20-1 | TGCAGTGCTCCGACTAACTTGGAGACCCAGTACTTC | CSAPTNLETQYF
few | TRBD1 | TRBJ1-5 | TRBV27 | TGTGCCAGCAAGGGACAGGGGGCACATCAGCCCCAGCATTTT | CASKGQGAHQPQHF
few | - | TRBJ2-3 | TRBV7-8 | TGTGCCAGCAGAAGCGACGGAGATACGCAGTATTTT | CASRSDGDTQYF
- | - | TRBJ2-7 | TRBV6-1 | TGTGCCAGCAGTGAGGTGGAGCCCACTTCCTACGAGCAGTACTTC | CASSEVEPTSYEQYF
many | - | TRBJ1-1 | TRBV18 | TGTGCCAGCAGTCGGACGGAGAACACTGAAGCTTTCTTT | CASSRTENTEAFF
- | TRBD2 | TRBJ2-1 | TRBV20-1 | TGCAGTGTTCCGGGACTAGCGGAAAATAAGCAGTTCTTC | CSVPGLAENKQFF
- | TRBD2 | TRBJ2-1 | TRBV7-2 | TGTGCCAGCAGCAAGCTCGGGGGGGGCGATGAGCAGTTCTTC | CASSKLGGGDEQFF
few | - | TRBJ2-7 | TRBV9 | TGTGCCAGCAGCGTAGGGGGGACCGGGACTTCAACCTACGAGCAGTACTTC | CASSVGGTGTSTYEQYF
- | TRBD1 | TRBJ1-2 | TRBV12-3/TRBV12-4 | TGTGCCAGCCGAGGAAAGGACAGGCGTTTGGCTAGCTATGGCCACACCTTC | CASRGKDRRLASYGHTF